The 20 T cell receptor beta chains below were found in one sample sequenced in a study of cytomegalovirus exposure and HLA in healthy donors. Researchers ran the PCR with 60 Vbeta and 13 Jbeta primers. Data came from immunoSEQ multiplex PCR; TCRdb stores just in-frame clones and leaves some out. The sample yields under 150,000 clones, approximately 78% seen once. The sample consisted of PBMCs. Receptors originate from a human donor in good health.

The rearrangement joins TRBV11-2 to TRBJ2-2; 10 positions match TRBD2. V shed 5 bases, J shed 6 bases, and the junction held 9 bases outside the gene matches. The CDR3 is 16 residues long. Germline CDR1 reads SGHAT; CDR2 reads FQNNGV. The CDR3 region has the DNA TGTGCCAGCAGCATCCTTAGCGGGGGGAAGGCCGGGGAGCTGTTTTTT. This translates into CASSILSGGKAGELFF.

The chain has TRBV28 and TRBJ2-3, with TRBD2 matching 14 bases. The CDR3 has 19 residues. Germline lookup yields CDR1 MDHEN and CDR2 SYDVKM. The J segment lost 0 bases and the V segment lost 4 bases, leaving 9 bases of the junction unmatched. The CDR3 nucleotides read TGTGCCAGCAGTTCTAGACTAGCGGGAGGGGCGAAGAGCACAGATACGCAGTATTTT. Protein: CASSSRLAGGAKSTDTQYF. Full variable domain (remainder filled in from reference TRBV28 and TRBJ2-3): DVKVTQSSRYLVKRTGEKVFLECVQDMDHENMFWYRQDPGLGLRLIYFSYDVKMKEKGDIPEGYSVSREKKERFSLILESASTNQTSMYLCASSSRLAGGAKSTDTQYFGPGTRLTVL.

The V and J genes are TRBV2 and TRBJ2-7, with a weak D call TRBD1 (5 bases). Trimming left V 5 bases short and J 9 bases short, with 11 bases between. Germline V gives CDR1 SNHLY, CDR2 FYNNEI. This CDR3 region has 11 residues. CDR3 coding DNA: TGTGCCAGCAGTCTGGGGCAGTGGCAGTACTTC. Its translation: CASSLGQWQYF. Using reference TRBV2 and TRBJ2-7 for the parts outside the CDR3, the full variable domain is EPEVTQTPSHQVTQMGQEVILRCVPISNHLYFYWYRQILGQKVEFLVSFYNNEISEKSEIFDDQFSVERPDGSNFTLKIRSTKLEDSAMYFCASSLGQWQYFGPGTRLTVT.

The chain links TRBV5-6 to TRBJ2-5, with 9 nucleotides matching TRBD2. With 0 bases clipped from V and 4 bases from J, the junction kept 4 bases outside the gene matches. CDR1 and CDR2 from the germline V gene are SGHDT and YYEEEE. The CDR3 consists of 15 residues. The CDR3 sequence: CASSLELAGRETQYF. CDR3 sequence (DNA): TGTGCCAGCAGCTTGGAGCTAGCGGGACGAGAGACCCAGTACTTC.

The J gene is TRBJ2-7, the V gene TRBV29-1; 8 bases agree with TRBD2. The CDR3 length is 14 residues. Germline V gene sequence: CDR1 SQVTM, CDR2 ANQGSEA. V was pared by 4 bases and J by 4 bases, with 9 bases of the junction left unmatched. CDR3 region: CSVGSAGVIYEQYF. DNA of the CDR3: TGCAGCGTTGGGTCAGCGGGAGTTATATACGAGCAGTACTTC.

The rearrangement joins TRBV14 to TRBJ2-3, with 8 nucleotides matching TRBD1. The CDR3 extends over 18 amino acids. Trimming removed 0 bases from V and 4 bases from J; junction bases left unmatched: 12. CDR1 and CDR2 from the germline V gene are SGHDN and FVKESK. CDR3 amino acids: CASSQEKGQDPSADTQYF. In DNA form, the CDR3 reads TGTGCCAGCAGCCAAGAGAAGGGACAGGATCCGAGCGCAGATACGCAGTATTTT.

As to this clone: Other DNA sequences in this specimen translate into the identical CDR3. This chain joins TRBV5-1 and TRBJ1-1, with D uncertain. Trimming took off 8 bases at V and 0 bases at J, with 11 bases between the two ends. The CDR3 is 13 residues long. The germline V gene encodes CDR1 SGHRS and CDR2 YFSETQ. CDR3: CASSDGVNTEAFF. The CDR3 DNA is TGCGCCAGTAGTGACGGAGTGAACACTGAAGCTTTCTTT.

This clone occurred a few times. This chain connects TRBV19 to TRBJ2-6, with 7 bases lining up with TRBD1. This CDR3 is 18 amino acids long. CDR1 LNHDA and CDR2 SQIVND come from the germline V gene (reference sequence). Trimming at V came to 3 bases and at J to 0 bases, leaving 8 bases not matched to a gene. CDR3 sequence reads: CASSIRSQGVSGANVLTF. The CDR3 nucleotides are TGTGCCAGTAGTATCCGATCGCAGGGGGTCTCTGGGGCCAACGTCCTGACTTTC.

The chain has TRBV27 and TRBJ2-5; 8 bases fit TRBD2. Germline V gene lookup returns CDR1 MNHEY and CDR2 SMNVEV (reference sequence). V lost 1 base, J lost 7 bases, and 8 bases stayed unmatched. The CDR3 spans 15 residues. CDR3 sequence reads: CASSLFGGAVGTQYF. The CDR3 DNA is TGTGCCAGCAGTTTATTCGGGGGGGCTGTTGGGACCCAGTACTTC.

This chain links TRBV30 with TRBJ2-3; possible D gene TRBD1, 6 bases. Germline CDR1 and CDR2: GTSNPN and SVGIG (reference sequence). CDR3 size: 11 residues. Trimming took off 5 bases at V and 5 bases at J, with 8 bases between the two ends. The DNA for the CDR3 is TGTGCCTGGGAACAGGGAGATACGCAGTATTTT. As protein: CAWEQGDTQYF.

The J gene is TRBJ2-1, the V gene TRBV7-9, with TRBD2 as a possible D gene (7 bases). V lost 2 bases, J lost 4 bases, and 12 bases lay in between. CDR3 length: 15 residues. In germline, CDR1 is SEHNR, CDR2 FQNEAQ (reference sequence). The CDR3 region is CASSLKEGGYNEQFF. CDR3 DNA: TGTGCCAGCAGCTTAAAGGAGGGGGGGTACAATGAGCAGTTCTTC.

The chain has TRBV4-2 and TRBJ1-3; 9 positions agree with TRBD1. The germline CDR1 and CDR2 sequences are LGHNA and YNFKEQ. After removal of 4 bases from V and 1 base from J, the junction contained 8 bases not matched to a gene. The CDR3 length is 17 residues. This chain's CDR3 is CASSRDGGTGSGNTIYF. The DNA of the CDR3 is TGTGCCAGCAGCCGCGACGGCGGGACAGGGTCTGGAAACACCATATATTTT.

CDR3 sequence: CSVGWSTVNTEAFF. In nucleotides, the CDR3 is TGCAGCGTTGGTTGGAGTACTGTGAACACTGAAGCTTTCTTT. The chain joins TRBV29-1 to TRBJ1-1; no firm D call. Per germline, CDR1 SQVTM and CDR2 ANQGSEA. The CDR3 runs to 14 residues. V was cut by 4 bases and J by 0 bases, with 12 bases left in between.

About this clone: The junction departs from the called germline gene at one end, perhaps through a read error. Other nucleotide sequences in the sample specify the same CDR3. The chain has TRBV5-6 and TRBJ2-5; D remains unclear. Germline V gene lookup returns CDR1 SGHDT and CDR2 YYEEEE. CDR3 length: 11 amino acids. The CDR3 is CASSRQETQYF. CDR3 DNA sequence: TGTGCCAGCAGCCGTCAAGAGACTCAGTACTTC. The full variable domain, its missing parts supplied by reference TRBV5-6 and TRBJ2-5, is DAGVTQSPTHLIKTRGQQVTLRCSPKSGHDTVSWYQQALGQGPQFIFQYYEEEERQRGNFPDRFSGHQFPNYSSELNVNALLLGDSALYLCASSRQETQYFGPGTRLLVL.

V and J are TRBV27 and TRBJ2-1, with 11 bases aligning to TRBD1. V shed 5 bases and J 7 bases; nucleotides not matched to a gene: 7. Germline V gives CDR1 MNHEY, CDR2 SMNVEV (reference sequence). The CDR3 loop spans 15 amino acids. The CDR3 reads CASSDGTGGRNEQFF. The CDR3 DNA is TGTGCCAGCAGTGACGGGACAGGGGGTCGGAATGAGCAGTTCTTC.

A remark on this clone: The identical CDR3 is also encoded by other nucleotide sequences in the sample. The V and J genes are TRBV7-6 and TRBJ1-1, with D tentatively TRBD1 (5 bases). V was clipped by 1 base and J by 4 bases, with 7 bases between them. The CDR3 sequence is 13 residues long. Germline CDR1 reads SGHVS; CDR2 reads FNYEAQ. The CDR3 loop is CASSLGGGTEAFF. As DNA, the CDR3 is TGTGCCAGCAGCTTAGGGGGCGGCACTGAAGCTTTCTTT.

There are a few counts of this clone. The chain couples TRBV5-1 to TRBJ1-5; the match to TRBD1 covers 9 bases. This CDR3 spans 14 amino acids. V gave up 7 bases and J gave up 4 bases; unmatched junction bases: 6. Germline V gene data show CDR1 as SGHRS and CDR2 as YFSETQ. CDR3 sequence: CASHGTGINQPQHF. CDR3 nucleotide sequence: TGCGCCAGCCACGGGACAGGGATTAATCAGCCCCAGCATTTT.

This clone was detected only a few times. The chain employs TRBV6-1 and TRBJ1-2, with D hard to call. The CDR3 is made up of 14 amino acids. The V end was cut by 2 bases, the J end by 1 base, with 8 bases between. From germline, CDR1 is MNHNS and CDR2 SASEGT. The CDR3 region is CASSESRLNYGYTF. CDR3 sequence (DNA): TGTGCCAGCAGTGAATCTAGGCTTAACTATGGCTACACCTTC.

The CDR3 spells CASSLLASGYEQYF. CDR3 nucleotides: TGTGCCAGCAGCTTATTGGCTAGCGGCTACGAGCAGTACTTC. V and J are TRBV7-8 and TRBJ2-7; 7 bases are shared with TRBD2. This CDR3 has 14 amino acids. CDR1 and CDR2 from the germline V gene are SGHVS and FQNEAQ. V lost 2 bases to trimming and J lost 3 bases; unmatched junction nucleotides: 4.

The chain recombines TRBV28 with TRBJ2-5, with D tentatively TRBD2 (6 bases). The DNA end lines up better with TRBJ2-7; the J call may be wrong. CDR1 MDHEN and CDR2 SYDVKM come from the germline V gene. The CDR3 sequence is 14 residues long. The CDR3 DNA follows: TGTGCCAGCAGTGGTGCGGGAAGTTGGTACGAGCAGTACTTC. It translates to CASSGAGSWYEQYF.